This T cell receptor (beta chain) was sequenced for a study of cytomegalovirus exposure and HLA in healthy donors. Researchers ran the PCR with 60 Vbeta and 13 Jbeta primers. The method was immunoSEQ multiplex PCR; TCRdb's version includes in-frame clones alone and lacks a portion of them. This sample's clone table lists 220,000 or so clones. Worth noting for this clone: No antigen is known for it.

General observations from the study: About 150 TCR beta chains were listed as cytomegalovirus-associated. V- and J-gene trimming in TCR beta was tied to a missense DCLRE1C variant by an analysis performed later.

The sequencing input was PBMCs. The receptor comes from a girl aged 2 to 10 in good health and CMV-seropositive.

The chain's CDR3 is CASRPRYPGELFF. CDR3 in DNA: TGTGCCAGTAGGCCCCGGTACCCCGGGGAGCTGTTTTTT. The V gene is TRBV19, the J gene TRBJ2-2; D gene unclear. CDR3 length: 13 amino acids. V lost 6 bases and J lost 6, with 11 bases in between. Germline V lookup: CDR1 LNHDA, CDR2 SQIVND (reference sequence). The complete variable domain, with remaining parts taken from reference TRBV19 and TRBJ2-2, reads DGGITQSPKYLFRKEGQNVTLSCEQNLNHDAMYWYRQDPGQGLRLIYYSQIVNDFQKGDIAEGYSVSREKKESFPLTVTSAQKNPTAFYLCASRPRYPGELFFGEGSRLTVL.